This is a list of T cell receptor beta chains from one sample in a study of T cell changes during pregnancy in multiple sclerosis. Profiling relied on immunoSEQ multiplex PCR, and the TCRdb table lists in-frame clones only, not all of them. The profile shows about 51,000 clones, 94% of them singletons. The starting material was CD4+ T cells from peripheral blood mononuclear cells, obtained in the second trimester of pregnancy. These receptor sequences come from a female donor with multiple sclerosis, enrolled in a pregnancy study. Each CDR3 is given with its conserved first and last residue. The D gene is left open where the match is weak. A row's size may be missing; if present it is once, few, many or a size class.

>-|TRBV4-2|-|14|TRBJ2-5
TGTGCCAGCAGCCAAGATCCAGCGGTGGAGACCCAGTACTTC
CASSQDPAVETQYF
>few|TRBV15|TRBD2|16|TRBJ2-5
TGTGCCACCAGCATGGGCTCTAGCGGGGGGCGGGAGACCCAGTACTTC
CATSMGSSGGRETQYF
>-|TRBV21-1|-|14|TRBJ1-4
TGTGCCAGCAGCAAAGTCCCAGATGATGAAAAACTGTTTTTT
CASSKVPDDEKLFF
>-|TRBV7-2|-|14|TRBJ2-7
TGTGCCAGCAGCCTCCAGGGATTCAAGTACGAGCAGTACTTC
CASSLQGFKYEQYF
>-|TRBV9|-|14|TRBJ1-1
TGTGCCAGCAGCTCCAGGCCGGAGGGCACTGAAGCTTTCTTT
CASSSRPEGTEAFF
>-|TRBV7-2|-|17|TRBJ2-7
TGTGCCAGCAGCCCCAGGACTGGAAGCATCTCCTACTACGAGCAGTACTTC
CASSPRTGSISYYEQYF
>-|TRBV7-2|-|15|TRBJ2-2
TGTGCCAGCAGCTCCGGCGGGGTGAGCACCGGGGAGCTGTTTTTT
CASSSGGVSTGELFF
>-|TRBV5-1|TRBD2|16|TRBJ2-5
TGCGCCAGCAGCTTGAGTGTAGCGGGGGGGCAAGAGACCCAGTACTTC
CASSLSVAGGQETQYF
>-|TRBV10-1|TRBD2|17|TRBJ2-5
TGCGCCAGCGAAAGCCGGGGGGGGGCCTTTGGGAAAGAGACCCAGTACTTC
CASESRGGAFGKETQYF
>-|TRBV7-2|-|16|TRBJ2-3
TGTGCCAGCAGCTTCCGTCCCCTATTACGAGGAGATACGCAGTATTTT
CASSFRPLLRGDTQYF
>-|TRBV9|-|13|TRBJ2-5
TGTGCCAGCTCTGCGGCCTACCAAGAGACCCAGTACTTC
CASSAAYQETQYF
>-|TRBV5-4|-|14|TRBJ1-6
TGTGCCAGCAGTAGCCGGCAGGGTGTCTCACCCCTCCACTTT
CASSSRQGVSPLHF
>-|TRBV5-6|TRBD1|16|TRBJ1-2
TGTGCCAGCAGCCCAAGGACAGGTCTAGCTAACTATGGCTACACCTTC
CASSPRTGLANYGYTF
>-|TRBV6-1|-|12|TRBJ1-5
TGTGCCAGCAGTCACGACTCGGGGCCCCAGCATTTT
CASSHDSGPQHF
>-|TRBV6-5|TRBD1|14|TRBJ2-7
TGTGCCAGCAGGACAGGGTGGGGGTCCTACGAGCAGTACTTC
CASRTGWGSYEQYF
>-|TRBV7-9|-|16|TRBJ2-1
TGTGCCAGCAGCTTAGCGATGGCTTCCAAGGGGGATGAGCAGTTCTTC
CASSLAMASKGDEQFF
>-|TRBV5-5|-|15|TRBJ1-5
TGTGCCAGCAGCTTGGAAGCCATTCGGAATCAGCCCCAGCATTTT
CASSLEAIRNQPQHF
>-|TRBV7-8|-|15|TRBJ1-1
TGTGCCAGCAGCTTCAGGGTAGGGTGGGTCACTGAAGCTTTCTTT
CASSFRVGWVTEAFF
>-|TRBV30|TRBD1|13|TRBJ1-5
TGTGCCTGGAGTTTGGGACAGGATCAGCCCCAGCATTTT
CAWSLGQDQPQHF
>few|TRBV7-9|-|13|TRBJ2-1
TGTGCCAGCGGCCCAGGCCAGAACAATGAGCAGTTCTTC
CASGPGQNNEQFF
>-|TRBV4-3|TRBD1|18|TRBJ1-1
TGCGCCAGCAGCCAAGCGACAGGGGGCGGATTTGGGAACACTGAAGCTTTCTTT
CASSQATGGGFGNTEAFF
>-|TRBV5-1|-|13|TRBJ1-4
TGCGCCAGCACACGCGGGCGCGGGGAAAAACTGTTTTTT
CASTRGRGEKLFF
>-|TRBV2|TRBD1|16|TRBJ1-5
TGTGCCAGCAGTGCTCCGACAGGGGTTAGCAATCAGCCCCAGCATTTT
CASSAPTGVSNQPQHF
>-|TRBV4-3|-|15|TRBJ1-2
TGCGCCAGCAGCCAAGACCATTGGACAGCCTATGGCTACACCTTC
CASSQDHWTAYGYTF